The 3 T cell receptor beta chains below come from one sample, sequenced in a study of cytomegalovirus exposure and HLA in healthy donors. Primers for the PCR totalled 60 Vbeta and 13 Jbeta. The repertoire was sequenced with immunoSEQ multiplex PCR; TCRdb's copy has only in-frame clones and lacks some. Of roughly 110,000 clones in the sample, approximately 80% were seen once. Sequencing was done on a sample of PBMCs. The receptors were sampled from a man aged 35-49 years in good health and CMV-seropositive.

In this sample, this clone turned up once. The chain couples TRBV19 to TRBJ2-6; possibly TRBD1 for D (6 bases). The CDR3 length is 19 residues. Between the trimmed V and J ends, which lost 2 bases and 0 bases, there was a span of 17 bases. Per the germline V gene, CDR1 is LNHDA and CDR2 is SQIVND (reference sequence). This CDR3 is CASSILYRTVHSGANVLTF. Written as DNA, the CDR3 is TGTGCCAGTAGTATACTTTACCGGACAGTGCACTCTGGGGCCAACGTCCTGACTTTC.

The chain has TRBV5-6 and TRBJ2-2, with D possibly matching TRBD2 (6 bases). V was pared by 4 bases and J by 4 bases, with 14 bases between. The CDR3 sequence is 15 residues long. CDR1 and CDR2 from the germline V gene are SGHDT and YYEEEE. CDR3 nucleotide sequence: TGTGCCAGCAGCCTCGCGGGGATTTTCACCGGGGAGCTGTTTTTT. It yields the protein CASSLAGIFTGELFF.

This clone was seen a single time. The rearrangement links TRBV7-9 to TRBJ2-7; a weak D match, TRBD1 (5 bases). CDR1 is SEHNR and CDR2 is FQNEAQ in the germline V gene (reference sequence). The CDR3 loop spans 15 amino acids. The V end lost 5 bases, the J end lost 0 bases, and 14 bases lay between the germline ends. The CDR3 is CASSTIQGFSYEQYF. The CDR3 coding sequence is TGTGCCAGCAGCACTATTCAGGGTTTCTCCTACGAGCAGTACTTC.